These T cell receptor beta chains were read from a single sample in a study of blood T cell repertoires in COVID-19. Profiled with immunoSEQ multiplex PCR; TCRdb holds only in-frame clones, not every one. The sample contains about 75,000 clones, around 89% of which appear only once. The sequenced material came from peripheral blood. The receptors here all came from a human donor in a cohort sampled during active COVID-19. Each CDR3 is given with its conserved first and last residue. Fields, in order: clone size, V gene, J gene, D gene, CDR3 DNA, CDR3 protein. A D gene is named only where the DNA matches it firmly. Clone size is not always given. Where it is, it says once, few, many or a class for expanded clones.

size: -
V: TRBV27
J: TRBJ2-3
D: -
DNA: TGTGCCAGCAGTTTAGCGGGCTATGTGGATACGCAGTATTTT
CDR3: CASSLAGYVDTQYF

size: -
V: TRBV28
J: TRBJ1-5
D: -
DNA: TGTGCCAGCAGGATGCGGGGGTATAGCAATCAGCCCCAGCATTTT
CDR3: CASRMRGYSNQPQHF

size: -
V: TRBV27
J: TRBJ1-2
D: -
DNA: TGTGCCAGCAGTTTCCGTCAGGGTCATGGCTACACCTTC
CDR3: CASSFRQGHGYTF

size: -
V: TRBV3-1/TRBV3-2
J: TRBJ2-5
D: -
DNA: TGTGCCAGCAGATGGGACTTCTCGGAGACCCAGTACTTC
CDR3: CASRWDFSETQYF

size: once
V: TRBV2
J: TRBJ1-2
D: TRBD1
DNA: TGTGCCAGCAGGAGGGGGCAGGGGGCTAACCAGAACGATGGCTACACCTTC
CDR3: CASRRGQGANQNDGYTF

size: -
V: TRBV30
J: TRBJ2-5
D: -
DNA: TGTGCCTGCGGGGGACGGGTTGGAGAGACCCAGTACTTC
CDR3: CACGGRVGETQYF

size: -
V: TRBV29-1
J: TRBJ2-5
D: TRBD2
DNA: TGCAGCGCGGCGCGGGGGGGGATATCGGAGACCCAGTACTTC
CDR3: CSAARGGISETQYF

size: few
V: TRBV5-1
J: TRBJ1-2
D: -
DNA: TGCGCCAGCAGCTTGAGAGGGATCTCTAACTATGGCTACACCTTC
CDR3: CASSLRGISNYGYTF

size: -
V: TRBV25-1
J: TRBJ2-1
D: -
DNA: TGTGCCAGCAGTGAAAACAGGGTTAGTGAGCAGTTCTTC
CDR3: CASSENRVSEQFF

size: -
V: TRBV6-5
J: TRBJ1-6
D: TRBD1
DNA: TGTGCCAGCAGCACCGGGACAGGGGGTTCACCCCTCCACTTT
CDR3: CASSTGTGGSPLHF

size: -
V: TRBV27
J: TRBJ2-1
D: TRBD2
DNA: TGTGCCAGCAGTTTGACTAGCGGGAGTCATGAGCAGTTCTTC
CDR3: CASSLTSGSHEQFF

size: -
V: TRBV6-5
J: TRBJ2-3
D: TRBD2
DNA: TGTGCCACCAGGCGGGGGTCGTCAGATACGCAGTATTTT
CDR3: CATRRGSSDTQYF

size: once
V: TRBV3-1/TRBV3-2
J: TRBJ2-3
D: TRBD2
DNA: TGTGCCAGCAGCCCGCTGAGCGGGGTGGGCACAGATACGCAGTATTTT
CDR3: CASSPLSGVGTDTQYF

size: -
V: TRBV30
J: TRBJ2-3
D: TRBD2
DNA: TGTGCCTGGAGAGGGCTAGCGGCCACAGATACGCAGTATTTT
CDR3: CAWRGLAATDTQYF

size: -
V: TRBV2
J: TRBJ2-7
D: TRBD2
DNA: TGTGCCAGCAGTGCCCTGCCACTAGCGATCGAGCAGTACTTC
CDR3: CASSALPLAIEQYF

size: -
V: TRBV19
J: TRBJ2-1
D: TRBD1
DNA: TGTGCCAGTAGCCGGGGACAGGGGAGTTACAATGAGCAGTTCTTC
CDR3: CASSRGQGSYNEQFF

size: -
V: TRBV2
J: TRBJ1-2
D: -
DNA: TGTGCCAGCAGTGAGGTCAAACAGAACTATGGCTACACCTTC
CDR3: CASSEVKQNYGYTF

size: -
V: TRBV6-6
J: TRBJ1-2
D: TRBD1
DNA: TGTGCCAGCAGTTACACCGGGACAGGGAGTTTTTATGGCTACACCTTC
CDR3: CASSYTGTGSFYGYTF

size: -
V: TRBV7-2
J: TRBJ1-5
D: -
DNA: TGTGCCAGCAGCCTGGGAGGGGCGAGCAATCAGCCCCAGCATTTT
CDR3: CASSLGGASNQPQHF

size: -
V: TRBV18
J: TRBJ1-4
D: -
DNA: TGTGCCAGCTCACCACAGGGGTCTAATGAAAAACTGTTTTTT
CDR3: CASSPQGSNEKLFF

size: -
V: TRBV19
J: TRBJ2-7
D: -
DNA: TGTGCCAGTAGTACGGGGAACGAGCAGTACTTC
CDR3: CASSTGNEQYF

size: -
V: TRBV14
J: TRBJ1-1
D: -
DNA: TGTGCCAGCAGCCAAGTGTGGGGCAGGGTGGCCACTGAAGCTTTCTTT
CDR3: CASSQVWGRVATEAFF

size: -
V: TRBV15
J: TRBJ1-2
D: -
DNA: TGTGCCACCAGCAGAGGGTTCAGCGCTGGCTACACCTTC
CDR3: CATSRGFSAGYTF

size: -
V: TRBV27
J: TRBJ2-3
D: TRBD2
DNA: TGTGCCAGCAGTTCGGGACTAGCGATAACAGATACGCAGTATTTT
CDR3: CASSSGLAITDTQYF

size: few
V: TRBV21-1
J: TRBJ2-3
D: -
DNA: TGTGCCAGCAGCCCCCTTATACAGGGGGTTCACGCAGATACGCAGTATTTT
CDR3: CASSPLIQGVHADTQYF

size: once
V: TRBV29-1
J: TRBJ2-7
D: -
DNA: TGCAGCGTTGCCTTCTCTTTGAGTTACGAGCAGTACTTC
CDR3: CSVAFSLSYEQYF

size: medium-sized
V: TRBV28
J: TRBJ2-1
D: TRBD2
DNA: TGTGCCAGCAGTTTAGTCCTAGCGGGACCACACTACAATGAGCAGTTCTTC
CDR3: CASSLVLAGPHYNEQFF

size: -
V: TRBV29-1
J: TRBJ1-4
D: -
DNA: TGCAGCGTGGAGGCGGACAGCAATGAAAAACTGTTTTTT
CDR3: CSVEADSNEKLFF

size: -
V: TRBV4-1
J: TRBJ1-1
D: -
DNA: TGCGCTACAGCAGGGGTCACTGAAGCTTTCTTT
CDR3: CATAGVTEAFF

size: -
V: TRBV21-1
J: TRBJ2-3
D: -
DNA: TGTGCCAGCAGCATCACCTCCGCCGGGGGCTTGAGCCCCGGGGGGGGGCCACCAGATACGCAGTATTTT
CDR3: CASSITSAGGLSPGGGPPDTQYF

size: -
V: TRBV11-2
J: TRBJ2-1
D: TRBD2
DNA: TGTGCCAGCAGCTTCAACGCGGGAGGGTACAATGAGCAGTTCTTC
CDR3: CASSFNAGGYNEQFF

size: -
V: TRBV28
J: TRBJ1-6
D: -
DNA: TGTGCCAGCAGACCCGGGACTCGGTTATATAATTCACCCCTCCACTTT
CDR3: CASRPGTRLYNSPLHF

size: -
V: TRBV5-1
J: TRBJ2-1
D: -
DNA: TGCGCCATTTCTCCACTAGGTCGGTCCTACAATGAGCAGTTCTTC
CDR3: CAISPLGRSYNEQFF

size: -
V: TRBV4-1
J: TRBJ2-5
D: -
DNA: TGCGCCAGCAGCCATGTCCCTAGCGAACAAGAGACCCAGTACTTC
CDR3: CASSHVPSEQETQYF

size: -
V: TRBV5-1
J: TRBJ2-1
D: TRBD1
DNA: TGCGCCAGCAGCTTGGGGACTGACAGGGGGCTGGCGAGGGAGCAGTTCTTC
CDR3: CASSLGTDRGLAREQFF

size: -
V: TRBV10-1
J: TRBJ2-1
D: TRBD2
DNA: TGCGCCAGCAGCTACATTACTACTAGCGGGAGTAATGATGAGCAGTTCTTC
CDR3: CASSYITTSGSNDEQFF

size: medium-sized
V: TRBV14
J: TRBJ1-6
D: -
DNA: TGTGCCAGCAGCCCCCTAGACAGGACACCCCTCCACTTT
CDR3: CASSPLDRTPLHF

size: -
V: TRBV3-1/TRBV3-2
J: TRBJ1-2
D: TRBD1
DNA: TGTGCCAGCAGCCAAGCTCCAGGGGGAAACTATGGCTACACCTTC
CDR3: CASSQAPGGNYGYTF

size: -
V: TRBV4-2
J: TRBJ2-1
D: TRBD2
DNA: TGTGCCAGCAGCCAAACGGGGGGGCTCTACAATGAGCAGTTCTTC
CDR3: CASSQTGGLYNEQFF

size: -
V: TRBV19
J: TRBJ1-2
D: -
DNA: TGTGCCAGTAGTATGCAGAGAGGGAACTATGGCTACACCTTC
CDR3: CASSMQRGNYGYTF

size: -
V: TRBV7-9
J: TRBJ1-5
D: -
DNA: TGTGCCAGCAGCCATTCGGAGGGGACTCAGCCCCAGCATTTT
CDR3: CASSHSEGTQPQHF

size: -
V: TRBV7-9
J: TRBJ2-1
D: -
DNA: TGTGCCAGCAGCCTCCCCCCCGTCAATGAGCAGTTCTTC
CDR3: CASSLPPVNEQFF

size: -
V: TRBV3-1/TRBV3-2
J: TRBJ2-6
D: -
DNA: TGTGCCAGCAGCCAACGACAGGACTCTGGGGCCAACGTCCTGACTTTC
CDR3: CASSQRQDSGANVLTF

size: -
V: TRBV11-2
J: TRBJ2-1
D: TRBD2
DNA: TGTGCCAGCAGCTTAGGCGCTAGCGGCTGGTTCTTC
CDR3: CASSLGASGWFF

size: -
V: TRBV9
J: TRBJ2-3
D: -
DNA: TGTGCCAGCAGCGTAGGGGGGGGCTCCACAGATACGCAGTATTTT
CDR3: CASSVGGGSTDTQYF

size: medium-sized
V: TRBV11-2
J: TRBJ2-7
D: -
DNA: TGTGCCAGCAGCTTAAGCAACAGTTTCTCCGAGCAGTACTTC
CDR3: CASSLSNSFSEQYF

size: -
V: TRBV5-1
J: TRBJ2-7
D: -
DNA: TGCGCCAGCAGCTTGCCAGGGTCAAACGAGCAGTACTTC
CDR3: CASSLPGSNEQYF

size: -
V: TRBV28
J: TRBJ2-4
D: TRBD1
DNA: TGTGCCAGCAGCCGAGGACAGGCGGTAGCCAAAAACATTCAGTACTTC
CDR3: CASSRGQAVAKNIQYF